The 18 T cell receptor beta chains given below trace back to one sample, sequenced in a study of T cells after yellow fever vaccination. TCRdb reprocessed the 5' RACE reads with MiXCR, giving one entry per CDR3 protein. The table shows a few hundred thousand distinct CDR3 sequences, with roughly 4% occurring only once. Sequencing was performed on PBMCs, taken 5 days after the yellow fever booster vaccination. The origin of the receptors is a man aged 18 to 30 who received the YFV17D yellow fever vaccine.

This clonotype was picked up a small number of times. The chain carries TRBV5-4 and TRBJ2-3; no reliable D call. CDR1 is SGHNT, CDR2 YYREEE, per germline (reference sequence). V was trimmed by 6 bases and J by 0 bases, leaving 5 bases between them. The CDR3 runs 12 residues. The CDR3 nucleotides read TGTGCCAGCACAAAAAGCACAGATACGCAGTATTTT. Translating gives CASTKSTDTQYF.

This clonotype has more than one count but fewer than ten. The chain joins TRBV12-3 or TRBV12-4 to TRBJ1-5; possibly TRBD1 for D (5 bases). The CDR3 is 13 amino acids. Trimming removed 6 bases at V and 7 bases at J, with 13 bases between. CDR3 sequence reads: CASSSNRGQPQHF. As DNA, the CDR3 is TGTGCCAGCAGCTCCAATCGGGGGCAGCCCCAGCATTTT.

The chain couples TRBV21-1 to TRBJ2-7; TRBD1 is the table's D call, not checked against the DNA. TRBV21-1 corresponds to a pseudogene. This CDR3 region has 16 residues. The CDR3 nucleotides read TGTGCCAGCAGCAAAGGGGGGGACAGGGGGCTTTACGAGCAGTACGTC. Translated, it gives CASSKGGDRGLYEQYV.

The gene calls are TRBV10-2 and TRBJ2-7; D could derive from TRBD1 or TRBD2 (5 bases each). V dropped 8 bases and J dropped 6 bases, with 20 bases sitting between them. The CDR3 has 14 amino acids. Germline values: CDR1 WSHSY, CDR2 SAAADI. The CDR3 DNA is TGCGCCAGCTCACCGGGGCAAGGGGCTCTCGAGCAGTACTTC. Residues: CASSPGQGALEQYF.

The rearrangement links TRBV9 to TRBJ2-5; 13 positions match TRBD2. Germline V gene lookup returns CDR1 SGDLS and CDR2 YYNGEE. This CDR3 spans 17 amino acids. The ends lost 3 bases at V and 7 bases at J; junction bases unmatched: 12. CDR3: CASSATGLAGSGGTQYF. DNA of the CDR3: TGTGCCAGCAGCGCAACGGGACTAGCGGGGTCCGGGGGGACCCAGTACTTC.

The V call is TRBV5-1, the J call TRBJ1-4, with D maybe TRBD1 (5 bases). Per the germline V gene, CDR1 is SGHRS and CDR2 is YFSETQ. The CDR3 runs 14 residues. Trimming took 1 base from V and 5 from J, leaving 9 bases between them. The CDR3 nucleotides are TGCGCCAGCAGCTTGATAGCAGGGAATGAAAAACTGTTTTTT. Translating it yields CASSLIAGNEKLFF. Based on the CDR3 plus reference TRBV5-1 and TRBJ1-4, the full variable domain is KAGVTQTPRYLIKTRGQQVTLSCSPISGHRSVSWYQQTPGQGLQFLFEYFSETQRNKGNFPGRFSGRQFSNSRSEMNVSTLELGDSALYLCASSLIAGNEKLFFGSGTQLSVL.

V and J are TRBV6-5 and TRBJ2-1; 10 bases fit TRBD2. This CDR3 comprises 20 residues. V lost 6 bases, J lost 4 bases, and 21 bases stayed unmatched. CDR1 is MNHEY, CDR2 SVGAGI, per germline. The CDR3 loop reads CASRTGPSGGAGLRYNEQFF. In nucleotides, the CDR3 is TGTGCCAGCAGAACCGGGCCTAGCGGGGGCGCGGGCTTGAGATACAATGAGCAGTTCTTC.

There are a few counts of this clonotype. This rearrangement joins TRBV7-6 to TRBJ2-3; 9 positions agree with TRBD1. The germline gives CDR1 SGHVS, CDR2 FNYEAQ. The CDR3 spans 15 residues. J lost 2 bases, V lost 5 bases, and 5 bases had no gene match. The CDR3 sequence is CASSTRTGVTDTQYF. DNA for the CDR3: TGTGCCAGCAGCACACGGACAGGGGTCACAGATACGCAGTATTTT.

The J gene is TRBJ1-1, the V gene TRBV18; tentative D call: TRBD1 (5 bases). Trimming cost V 4 bases and J 6 bases, with 12 bases left between them. The CDR3 has 13 residues. Germline CDR1 is KGHSH and CDR2 is LQKENI. The CDR3: CASSLTGTAEAFF. As DNA, the CDR3 is TGTGCCAGCTCACTGACGGGGACGGCTGAAGCTTTCTTT.

This clonotype was counted a few times. The chain recombines TRBV7-2 with TRBJ1-1; 7 bases agree with TRBD1. The CDR3 spans 15 residues. With V trimmed by 5 bases and J by 4 bases, 10 bases remained unmatched. Germline-derived CDR1 and CDR2 are SGHTA and FQGNSA. CDR3 nucleotide sequence: TGTGCCAGCAGCGCTAACGACAGGGCAATCACTGAAGCTTTCTTT. Encoded protein: CASSANDRAITEAFF. The full variable domain, rest sourced from reference TRBV7-2 and TRBJ1-1, is GAGVSQSPSNKVTEKGKDVELRCDPISGHTALYWYRQSLGQGLEFLIYFQGNSAPDKSGLPSDRFSAERTGGSVSTLTIQRTQQEDSAVYLCASSANDRAITEAFFGQGTRLTVV.

This clonotype has more than one count but fewer than ten. The chain employs TRBV7-3 and TRBJ2-6, with 7 bases identical to TRBD1. The CDR3 is 15 amino acids. CDR1 SGHTA and CDR2 FQGTGA come from the germline V gene. Trimming removed 5 bases from V and 2 bases from J; junction bases left unmatched: 3. The CDR3 loop is CASSPTGTGANVLTF. In nucleotides, the CDR3 is TGTGCCAGCAGCCCGACAGGGACTGGGGCCAACGTCCTGACTTTC.

This chain joins TRBV4-3 and TRBJ2-6; TRBD1 might be the D (5 bases). Germline assignment: CDR1 LGHNA and CDR2 YSLEER. Trimming removed 2 bases from V and 1 base from J, with 9 bases in between. The CDR3 length is 16 residues. This CDR3 reads CASSQQRGSGANVLTF. The CDR3 DNA reads as TGCGCCAGCAGCCAACAAAGGGGATCTGGGGCCAACGTCCTGACTTTC.

This clonotype was seen more than once but under ten times. The chain links TRBV7-6 to TRBJ1-1, with 7 bases aligning to TRBD1. This CDR3 has 16 amino acids. J was trimmed by 0 bases and V by 1 base; bases with no gene match: 5. Looked up from germline, CDR1 is SGHVS and CDR2 is FNYEAQ. The CDR3 is CASSLEQGRVNTEAFF. CDR3 in DNA: TGTGCCAGCAGCTTAGAACAGGGGAGGGTGAACACTGAAGCTTTCTTT.

In this sample, this clonotype turned up a few times. The V and J genes are TRBV6-5 and TRBJ1-6; a weak D match, TRBD1 (5 bases). The CDR3 has 14 amino acids. Looked up from germline, CDR1 is MNHEY and CDR2 is SVGAGI. Trimming took 0 bases from V and 9 from J, leaving 9 bases between them. CDR3 region: CASSYSRVTSPLHF. The CDR3 DNA sequence: TGTGCCAGCAGTTACTCCAGGGTTACTTCACCCCTCCACTTT.

This clonotype has a handful of counts. V and J are TRBV10-3 and TRBJ1-1; weak D call: TRBD1 (5 bases). V shed 8 bases and J shed 6 bases, with 19 bases lying between them. Germline CDR1 reads ENHRY; CDR2 reads SYGVKD. The CDR3 covers 14 residues. The CDR3 nucleotides are TGTGCCATCCGTCGGGACGATACAATGCCTGAAGCTTTCTTT. It codes for CAIRRDDTMPEAFF.

This clonotype occurred a few times. The rearrangement links TRBV12-3 or TRBV12-4 to TRBJ2-1; D might be TRBD1 (6 bases). Deletions cut 3 bases from V and 7 bases from J, with 16 bases between. There are 15 residues in the CDR3. The CDR3 reads CASSFLEGVRNEQFF. The CDR3 DNA reads TGTGCCAGCAGTTTCTTAGAGGGGGTGCGAAATGAGCAGTTCTTC.

This clonotype was counted a few times. CDR3 region: CASSLQTGWGEKLFF. The CDR3 nucleotides read TGTGCCAGCAGCCTCCAGACAGGGTGGGGTGAAAAACTGTTTTTT. V usage is TRBV7-2 and J usage is TRBJ1-4; 7 bases map to TRBD1. After removal of 5 bases from V and 7 bases from J, the junction contained 10 bases not matched to a gene. CDR1 is SGHTA and CDR2 is FQGNSA in the germline V gene. The CDR3 spans 15 residues.

This clonotype came up a few times. The chain employs TRBV29-1 and TRBJ1-1; no definite D call. Deletions cut 6 bases from V and 3 bases from J, with 11 bases between. Germline V CDR1 and CDR2: SQVTM, ANQGSEA. This CDR3 is 12 amino acids long. Written as DNA, the CDR3 is TGCAGCGTCCCTTATGGGGACACTGAAGCTTTCTTT. Residues: CSVPYGDTEAFF. The full variable domain, rest sourced from reference TRBV29-1 and TRBJ1-1, is SAVISQKPSRDICQRGTSLTIQCQVDSQVTMMFWYRQQPGQSLTLIATANQGSEATYESGFVIDKFPISRPNLTFSTLTVSNMSPEDSSIYLCSVPYGDTEAFFGQGTRLTVV.